This is a list of T cell receptor beta chains from one sample in a study of blood T cell repertoires in COVID-19. Sequenced by immunoSEQ multiplex PCR; TCRdb stores in-frame clones only, minus some. In the table there are approximately 150,000 clones, 80% to 90% of which are singletons. Sequenced sample: peripheral blood. These receptors were obtained from a woman aged 50 to 65 with active or convalescent COVID-19. Each CDR3 is given with its conserved first and last residue. The order of the fields is J gene, V gene, CDR3 protein.

TRBJ2-1,TRBV6-2/TRBV6-3,CASSLVAGYEQFF
TRBJ2-5,TRBV30,CAWSQLAGGGETQYF
TRBJ1-1,TRBV11-2,CASRKVEAGNTEAFF
TRBJ1-2,TRBV19,CASSISVPGLDYGYTF
TRBJ1-1,TRBV4-2,CASSQERGNTEAFF
TRBJ2-2,TRBV28,CASSLSGTGELFF
TRBJ2-7,TRBV7-2,CASSLGTPTYEQYF
TRBJ2-3,TRBV7-2,CASSLTTRGSTDTQYF
TRBJ1-3,TRBV30,CAWSVLGLGMSFSGNTIYF
TRBJ2-1,TRBV4-3,CASSQEQGWDFEQFF
TRBJ2-2,TRBV15,CATSRDRQGYTGELFF
TRBJ1-5,TRBV6-1,CASSETGMGNQPQHF
TRBJ1-1,TRBV4-3,CASSQDTRLNTEAFF
TRBJ1-1,TRBV9,CASSARQGTEAFF
TRBJ2-3,TRBV7-2,CASSTEAEDTQYF
TRBJ1-1,TRBV5-1,CASSLRRGDTEAFF
TRBJ1-3,TRBV6-5,CASFSSSGNTIYF
TRBJ1-1,TRBV30,CAWSAGMNTEAFF
TRBJ1-5,TRBV27,CASSLSSGVGNQPQHF
TRBJ1-2,TRBV5-1,CASNTGSSSGYGYTF
TRBJ1-4,TRBV30,CAEGRTNEKLFF
TRBJ2-2,TRBV5-4,CASSPGTANTGELFF
TRBJ1-5,TRBV10-3,CAAGTAQPPNQPQHF
TRBJ1-1,TRBV2,CASSESTAGTAAFF
TRBJ2-1,TRBV3-1/TRBV3-2,CASSHPRQSYNEQFF
TRBJ1-2,TRBV7-2,CASSLEIGGYTF
TRBJ1-6,TRBV21-1,CASSKVTRDRDSPLHF
TRBJ2-1,TRBV19,CASGFRGSSYNEQFF
TRBJ1-1,TRBV28,CASSLRGEAFF
TRBJ1-3,TRBV3-1/TRBV3-2,CASSQLIGNTIYF
TRBJ2-7,TRBV15,CATSRDPGGEQYF
TRBJ1-6,TRBV2,CASSAGGGRNSPLHF
TRBJ2-1,TRBV5-1,CASTLGLAGGWYNEQFF
TRBJ2-7,TRBV19,CASSKGYEQYF
TRBJ2-1,TRBV2,CASSAQDLNEQFF
TRBJ2-3,TRBV4-1,CASRDRGLPVDTQYF
TRBJ2-1,TRBV11-1,CASSAWEGADNEQFF
TRBJ2-2,TRBV5-1,CASSLGTTNTGELFF
TRBJ2-7,TRBV3-1/TRBV3-2,CASSHGTSYEQYF
TRBJ2-1,TRBV5-6,CASSLGEIAGVINEQFF
TRBJ1-6,TRBV7-9,CASSPGDGGNSPLHF